This T cell receptor (beta chain) stems from a study of vaccination effects on CD4 cells after COVID-19. As for the study in general: Either the mRNA-1273 or the BNT162b2 vaccine was given to participants as two doses.

On this clone: Its antigen is unknown.

Sequencing in the ViraFEST assay came after antigen-specific CD4+ T cells had been expanded with viral peptide pools, which were used to stimulate PBMC. CD4+ T cell isolation took place after 10 days of culture. From March to December 2020, the person had a SARS-CoV-2 infection that was confirmed by PCR. Peptides at roughly 10 ug/ml and IL-2 at around 9.3 IU/ml were added to a few million PBMC per well. A peptide pool from HIV-1 Nef constituted the negative control culture. Trimming removed 2 bases from V and 4 bases from J; junction bases left unmatched: 22. Germline V gives CDR1 KGHDR, CDR2 SFDVKD. This CDR3 spans 22 amino acids. Using immunoSEQ multiplex PCR, the repertoire was profiled, and TCRdb retains in-frame clones only, with some absent. The sample contains roughly 54,000 clones, more than 75% of which appear only once.

This chain joins TRBV24-1 and TRBJ2-3; TRBD2 aligns across 11 bases. The source is a human donor who had a prior SARS-CoV-2 infection. The specimen comprised CD4+ T cells from PBMCs cultured with HIV peptides, sampled before COVID-19 vaccination. Subset reported: HIV-1 Nef peptide pool negative control/reference culture. CDR3 DNA: TGTGCCACCAGTGATTCACCCTCTTCGAGTAGCGGGGGGGCCAGGATATCAGATACGCAGTATTTT. Its translation is CATSDSPSSSSGGARISDTQYF.